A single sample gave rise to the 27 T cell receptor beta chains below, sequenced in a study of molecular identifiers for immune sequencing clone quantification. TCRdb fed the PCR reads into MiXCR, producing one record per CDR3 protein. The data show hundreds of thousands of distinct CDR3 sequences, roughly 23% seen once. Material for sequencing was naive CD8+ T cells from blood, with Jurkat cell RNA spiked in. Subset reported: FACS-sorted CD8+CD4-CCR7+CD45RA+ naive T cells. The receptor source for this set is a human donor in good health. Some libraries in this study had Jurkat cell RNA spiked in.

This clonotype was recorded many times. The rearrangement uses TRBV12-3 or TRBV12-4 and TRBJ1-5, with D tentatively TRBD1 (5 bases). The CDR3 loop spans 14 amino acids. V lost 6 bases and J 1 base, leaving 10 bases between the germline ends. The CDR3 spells CASRVGGSNQPQHF. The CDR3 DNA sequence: TGTGCCAGCAGGGTCGGGGGAAGCAATCAGCCCCAGCATTTT.

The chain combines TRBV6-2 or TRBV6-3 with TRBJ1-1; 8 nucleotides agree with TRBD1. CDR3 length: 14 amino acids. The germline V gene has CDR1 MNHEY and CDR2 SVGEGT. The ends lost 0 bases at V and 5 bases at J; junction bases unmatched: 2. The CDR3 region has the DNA TGTGCCAGCAGTTACTCCTACAGGGGGACTGAAGCTTTCTTT. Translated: CASSYSYRGTEAFF.

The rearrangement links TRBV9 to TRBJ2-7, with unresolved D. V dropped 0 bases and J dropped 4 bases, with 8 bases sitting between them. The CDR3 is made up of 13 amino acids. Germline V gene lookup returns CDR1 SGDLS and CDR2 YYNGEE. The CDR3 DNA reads TGTGCCAGCAGCGTAGAACCGCTTTACGAGCAGTACTTC. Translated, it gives CASSVEPLYEQYF.

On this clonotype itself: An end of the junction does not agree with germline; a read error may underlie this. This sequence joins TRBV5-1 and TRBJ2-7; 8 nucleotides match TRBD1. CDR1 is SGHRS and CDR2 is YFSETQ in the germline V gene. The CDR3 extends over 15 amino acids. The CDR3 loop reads CASGLAGTGVYEQYF. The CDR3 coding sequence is TGCGCCAGCGGCTTGGCTGGGACAGGCGTCTACGAGCAGTACTTC. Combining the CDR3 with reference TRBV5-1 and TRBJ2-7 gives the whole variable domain KAGVTQTPRYLIKTRGQQVTLSCSPISGHRSVSWYQQTPGQGLQFLFEYFSETQRNKGNFPGRFSGRQFSNSRSEMNVSTLELGDSALYLCASGLAGTGVYEQYFGPGTRLTVT.

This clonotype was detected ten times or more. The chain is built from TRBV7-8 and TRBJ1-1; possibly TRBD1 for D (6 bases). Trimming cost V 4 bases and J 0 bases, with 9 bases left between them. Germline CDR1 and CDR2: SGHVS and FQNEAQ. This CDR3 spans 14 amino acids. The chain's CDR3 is CASSWTALNTEAFF. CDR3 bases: TGTGCCAGCAGCTGGACAGCCCTGAACACTGAAGCTTTCTTT.

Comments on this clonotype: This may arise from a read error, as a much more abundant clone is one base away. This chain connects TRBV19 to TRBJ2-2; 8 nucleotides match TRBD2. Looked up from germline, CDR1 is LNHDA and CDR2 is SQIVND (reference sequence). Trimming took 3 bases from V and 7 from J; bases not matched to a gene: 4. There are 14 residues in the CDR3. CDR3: CASSIWREVGELFF. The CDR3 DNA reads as TGTGCCAGTAGTATTTGGCGGGAGGTCGGGGAGCTGTTTTTT.

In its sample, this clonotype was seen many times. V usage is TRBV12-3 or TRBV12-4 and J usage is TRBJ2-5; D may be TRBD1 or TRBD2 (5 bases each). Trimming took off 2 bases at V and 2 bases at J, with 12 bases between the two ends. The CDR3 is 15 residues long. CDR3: CASSLSPGPQETQYF. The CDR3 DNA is TGTGCCAGCAGTTTATCCCCGGGGCCTCAAGAGACCCAGTACTTC.

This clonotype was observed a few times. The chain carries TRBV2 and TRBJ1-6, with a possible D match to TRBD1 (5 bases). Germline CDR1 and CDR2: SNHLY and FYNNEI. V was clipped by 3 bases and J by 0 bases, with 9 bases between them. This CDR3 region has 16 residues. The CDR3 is CASSESRGSYNSPLHF. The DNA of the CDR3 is TGTGCCAGCAGTGAGTCGAGGGGCTCCTATAATTCACCCCTCCACTTT.

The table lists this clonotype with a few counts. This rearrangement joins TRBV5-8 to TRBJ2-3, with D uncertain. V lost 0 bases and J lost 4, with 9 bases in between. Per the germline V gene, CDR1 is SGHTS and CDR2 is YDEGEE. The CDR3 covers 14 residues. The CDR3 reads CASSLVLGADTQYF. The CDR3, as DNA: TGTGCCAGCAGCTTGGTGCTGGGCGCAGATACGCAGTATTTT.

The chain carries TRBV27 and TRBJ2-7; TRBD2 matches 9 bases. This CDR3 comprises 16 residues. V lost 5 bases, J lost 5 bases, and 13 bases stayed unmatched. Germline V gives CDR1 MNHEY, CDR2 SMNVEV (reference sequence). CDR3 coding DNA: TGTGCCAGCAGTCGGATTGGGGCGGGAGGGGGCCACGAGCAGTACTTC. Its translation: CASSRIGAGGGHEQYF.

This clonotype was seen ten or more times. The CDR3: CASSGEGQGDETQYF. CDR3 nucleotides: TGTGCCAGCAGCGGGGAAGGACAGGGCGACGAGACCCAGTACTTC. The V gene is TRBV9, the J gene TRBJ2-5, with 8 nucleotides matching TRBD1. The V gene's germline CDR1 is SGDLS and CDR2 YYNGEE. V lost 3 bases, J lost 5 bases, and 9 bases stayed unmatched. The CDR3 totals 15 residues.

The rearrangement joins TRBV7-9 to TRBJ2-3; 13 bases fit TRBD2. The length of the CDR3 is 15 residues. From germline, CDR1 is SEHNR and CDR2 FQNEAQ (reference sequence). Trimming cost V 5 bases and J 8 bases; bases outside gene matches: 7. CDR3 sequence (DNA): TGTGCCAGCAGCCCCCGGACTAGCGGGAGTGTTACGCAGTATTTT. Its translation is CASSPRTSGSVTQYF.

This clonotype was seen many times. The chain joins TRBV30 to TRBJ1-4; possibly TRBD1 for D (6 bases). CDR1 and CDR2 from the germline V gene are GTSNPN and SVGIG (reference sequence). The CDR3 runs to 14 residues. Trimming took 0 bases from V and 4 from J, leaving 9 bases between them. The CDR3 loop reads CAWSVTGFNEKLFF. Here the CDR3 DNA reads TGTGCCTGGAGTGTAACAGGGTTTAATGAAAAACTGTTTTTT. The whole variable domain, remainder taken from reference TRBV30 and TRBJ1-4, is SQTIHQWPATLVQPVGSPLSLECTVEGTSNPNLYWYRQAAGRGLQLLFYSVGIGQISSEVPQNLSASRPQDRQFILSSKKLLLSDSGFYLCAWSVTGFNEKLFFGSGTQLSVL.

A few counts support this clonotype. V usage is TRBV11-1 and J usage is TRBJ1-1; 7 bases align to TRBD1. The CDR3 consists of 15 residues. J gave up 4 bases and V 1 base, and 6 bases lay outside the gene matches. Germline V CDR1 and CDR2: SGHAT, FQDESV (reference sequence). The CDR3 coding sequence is TGTGCCAGCAGCTTAGGACAGGGAGAGTCCACTGAAGCTTTCTTT. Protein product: CASSLGQGESTEAFF.

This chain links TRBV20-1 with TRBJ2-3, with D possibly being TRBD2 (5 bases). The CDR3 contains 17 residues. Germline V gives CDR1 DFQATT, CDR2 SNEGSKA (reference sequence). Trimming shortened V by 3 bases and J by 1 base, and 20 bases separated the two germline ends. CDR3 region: CSASRTRLPQGTDTQYF. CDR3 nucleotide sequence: TGCAGTGCTAGCCGAACCCGACTACCTCAAGGCACAGATACGCAGTATTTT.

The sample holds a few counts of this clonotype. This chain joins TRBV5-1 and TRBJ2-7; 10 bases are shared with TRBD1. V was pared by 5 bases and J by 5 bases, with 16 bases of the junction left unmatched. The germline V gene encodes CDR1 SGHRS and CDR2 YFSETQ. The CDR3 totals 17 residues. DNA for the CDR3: TGCGCCAGCAGGAAGACAGGGGGCGCCGATGATGTCCACGAGCAGTACTTC. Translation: CASRKTGGADDVHEQYF.

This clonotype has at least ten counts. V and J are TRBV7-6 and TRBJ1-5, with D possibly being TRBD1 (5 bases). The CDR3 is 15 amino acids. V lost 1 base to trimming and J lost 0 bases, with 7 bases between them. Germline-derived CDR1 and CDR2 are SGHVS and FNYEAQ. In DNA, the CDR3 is TGTGCCAGCAGCTTAGGGGGGTATAGCAATCAGCCCCAGCATTTT. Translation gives CASSLGGYSNQPQHF.

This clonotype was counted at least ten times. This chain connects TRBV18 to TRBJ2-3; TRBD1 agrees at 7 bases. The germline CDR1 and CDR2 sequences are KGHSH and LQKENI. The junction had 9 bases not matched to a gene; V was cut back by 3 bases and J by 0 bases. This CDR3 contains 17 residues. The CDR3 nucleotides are TGTGCCAGCTCACCGATGGGACAGCTGACTAGCACAGATACGCAGTATTTT. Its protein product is CASSPMGQLTSTDTQYF.

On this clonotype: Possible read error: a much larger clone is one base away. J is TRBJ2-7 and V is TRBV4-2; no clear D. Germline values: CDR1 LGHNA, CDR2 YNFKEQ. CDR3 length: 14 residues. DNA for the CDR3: TGTGTCAGCAGCCAACTCCGCGCGCCCGCCGAGCAGTACTTC. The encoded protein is CVSSQLRAPAEQYF.

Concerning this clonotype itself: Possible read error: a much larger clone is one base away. The CDR3: CAWSPINNEQFF. The CDR3 bases are TGTGCCTGGAGCCCCATAAACAATGAGCAGTTCTTC. The rearrangement joins TRBV30 to TRBJ2-1; D unresolved. Germline CDR1 is GTSNPN and CDR2 is SVGIG (reference sequence). The CDR3 covers 12 residues. The V end lost 3 bases, the J end lost 5 bases, and 8 bases lay between the germline ends.

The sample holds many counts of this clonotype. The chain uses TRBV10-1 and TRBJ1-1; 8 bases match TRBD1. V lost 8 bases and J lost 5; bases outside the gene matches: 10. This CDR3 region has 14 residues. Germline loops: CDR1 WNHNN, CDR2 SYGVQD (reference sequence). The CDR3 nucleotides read TGCGCCAGCGGACAGGGCCGGAGTGGGACTGAAGCTTTCTTT. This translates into CASGQGRSGTEAFF.

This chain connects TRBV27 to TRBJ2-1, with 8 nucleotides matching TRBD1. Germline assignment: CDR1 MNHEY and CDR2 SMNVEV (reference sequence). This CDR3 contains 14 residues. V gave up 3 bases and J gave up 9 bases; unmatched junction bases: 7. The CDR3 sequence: CASSFSGGEGEQFF. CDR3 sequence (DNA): TGTGCCAGCAGTTTTTCAGGGGGCGAGGGTGAGCAGTTCTTC.

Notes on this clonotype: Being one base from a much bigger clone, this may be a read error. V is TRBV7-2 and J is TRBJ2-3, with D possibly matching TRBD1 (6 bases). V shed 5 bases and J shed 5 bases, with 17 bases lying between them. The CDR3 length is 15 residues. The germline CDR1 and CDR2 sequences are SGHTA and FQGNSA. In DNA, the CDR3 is TGTGCCAGCAGCCTTCAGGGGCTAGGTGGAGATACGCAGTATTTT. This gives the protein CASSLQGLGGDTQYF.

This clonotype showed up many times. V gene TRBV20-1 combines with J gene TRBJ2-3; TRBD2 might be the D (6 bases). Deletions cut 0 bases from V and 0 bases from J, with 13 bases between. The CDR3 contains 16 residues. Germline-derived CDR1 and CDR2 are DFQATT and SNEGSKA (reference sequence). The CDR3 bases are TGCAGTGCTAGAGATGGGATAGCGGAGAGCACAGATACGCAGTATTTT. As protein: CSARDGIAESTDTQYF.

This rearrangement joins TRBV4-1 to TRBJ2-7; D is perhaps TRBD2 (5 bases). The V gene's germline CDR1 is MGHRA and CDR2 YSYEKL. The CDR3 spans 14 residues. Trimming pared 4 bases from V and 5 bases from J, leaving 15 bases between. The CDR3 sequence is CASSRHSQEDEQYF. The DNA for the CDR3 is TGCGCCAGCAGCCGCCACAGTCAGGAGGACGAGCAGTACTTC.

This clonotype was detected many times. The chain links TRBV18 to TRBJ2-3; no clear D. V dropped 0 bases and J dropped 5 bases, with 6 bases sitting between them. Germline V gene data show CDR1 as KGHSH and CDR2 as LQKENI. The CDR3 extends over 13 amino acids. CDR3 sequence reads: CASSPPGGDTQYF. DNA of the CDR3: TGTGCCAGCTCACCACCGGGCGGAGATACGCAGTATTTT.

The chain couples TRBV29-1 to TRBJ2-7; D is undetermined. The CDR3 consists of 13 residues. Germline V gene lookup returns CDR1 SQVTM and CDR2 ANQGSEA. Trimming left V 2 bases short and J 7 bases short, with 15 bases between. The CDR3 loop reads CSVEQTGSTEQYF. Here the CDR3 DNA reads TGCAGCGTTGAACAAACTGGGTCTACTGAGCAGTACTTC.